These 20 T cell receptor beta chains originate from one sample sequenced in a study of beta chain features in type 1 diabetes. The sequenced template was cDNA made from the entire isolated RNA. Repertoires were generated with immunoSEQ multiplex PCR, while TCRdb's copy carries only in-frame clones and drops some. The sample records 900,000 or so clones, 15% to 20% being singletons. Sequencing was done on a sample of naive CD4+ T cells from blood. These receptors were collected from a young woman in good health.

This clone was seen more than once but under ten times. This CDR3 reads CASRLGTGAYEQYF. In nucleotides, the CDR3 is TGTGCCAGTAGGCTGGGGACTGGCGCCTACGAGCAGTACTTC. The chain combines TRBV19 with TRBJ2-7; D perhaps matches TRBD2 (6 bases). Germline V gene lookup returns CDR1 LNHDA and CDR2 SQIVND (reference sequence). The CDR3 has 14 residues. The V end was cut by 6 bases, the J end by 2 bases, with 14 bases between. Looking up the rest from reference TRBV19 and TRBJ2-7 gives the full variable domain: DGGITQSPKYLFRKEGQNVTLSCEQNLNHDAMYWYRQDPGQGLRLIYYSQIVNDFQKGDIAEGYSVSREKKESFPLTVTSAQKNPTAFYLCASRLGTGAYEQYFGPGTRLTVT.

This chain joins TRBV11-2 and TRBJ2-2; D is uncertain. The V gene's germline CDR1 is SGHAT and CDR2 FQNNGV. The CDR3 covers 14 residues. V was cut by 6 bases and J by 0 bases, with 8 bases left in between. This chain's CDR3 is CASSRITNTGELFF. In DNA, the CDR3 is TGTGCCAGCAGTCGGATAACGAACACCGGGGAGCTGTTTTTT.

This clone was observed a few times. The chain carries TRBV2 and TRBJ2-5, with no clear D. Germline lookup yields CDR1 SNHLY and CDR2 FYNNEI. Trimming shortened V by 5 bases and J by 5 bases, and 6 bases separated the two germline ends. CDR3 length equals 11 residues. The CDR3 region has the DNA TGTGCCAGCAGTAGCTTGGAGACCCAGTACTTC. It specifies CASSSLETQYF. The complete variable domain, with remaining parts taken from reference TRBV2 and TRBJ2-5, reads EPEVTQTPSHQVTQMGQEVILRCVPISNHLYFYWYRQILGQKVEFLVSFYNNEISEKSEIFDDQFSVERPDGSNFTLKIRSTKLEDSAMYFCASSSLETQYFGPGTRLLVL.

This clone was found a few times. The gene calls are TRBV28 and TRBJ2-7; D is undetermined. Germline V gene sequence: CDR1 MDHEN, CDR2 SYDVKM. V shed 3 bases and J shed 5 bases, with 11 bases lying between them. CDR3 size: 13 residues. CDR3 sequence reads: CASSFMAANEQYF. The CDR3 DNA reads as TGTGCCAGCAGTTTTATGGCTGCCAACGAGCAGTACTTC.

The chain is built from TRBV15 and TRBJ1-5; D remains unclear. Trimming cost V 1 base and J 5 bases, with 12 bases left between them. CDR3 length: 15 residues. Per the germline V gene, CDR1 is LNHNV and CDR2 is YYDKDF (reference sequence). This CDR3 reads CATSRAPARDQPQHF. The CDR3 DNA is TGTGCCACCAGCAGAGCCCCAGCGCGAGATCAGCCCCAGCATTTT.

This clone has only a few counts. The genes are TRBV7-2 and TRBJ2-7; 12 bases line up with TRBD1. The CDR3 consists of 18 residues. Trimming at V came to 2 bases and at J to 1 base, leaving 9 bases not matched to a gene. Germline values: CDR1 SGHTA, CDR2 FQGNSA. The CDR3 coding sequence is TGTGCCAGCAGCTTAAGAGGAGGGGACAGGGGGCCTTCCTACGAGCAGTACTTC. This codes for CASSLRGGDRGPSYEQYF.

This clone was seen a few times. The chain recombines TRBV4-3 with TRBJ2-1, with unresolved D. Trimming took 0 bases from V and 0 from J, leaving 9 bases between them. Germline V gene sequence: CDR1 LGHNA, CDR2 YSLEER. The CDR3 runs 16 residues. CDR3 sequence (DNA): TGCGCCAGCAGCCAAGATATTGCCTACTCCTACAATGAGCAGTTCTTC. The encoded protein is CASSQDIAYSYNEQFF.

The chain combines TRBV2 with TRBJ1-4, with D possibly TRBD1 on 5 matching bases. The germline V gene encodes CDR1 SNHLY and CDR2 FYNNEI. The V end was cut by 5 bases, the J end by 7 bases, with 17 bases between. The CDR3 is 15 residues long. The CDR3 DNA is TGTGCCAGCAGTCCCGTTACAGGAGGAGGTGAAAAACTGTTTTTT. This translates into CASSPVTGGGEKLFF.

This rearrangement joins TRBV16 to TRBJ1-5; D unclear. Germline V gives CDR1 KGHSY, CDR2 FQNENV. This CDR3 has 12 amino acids. Trimming removed 1 base from V and 7 bases from J, with 5 bases in between. The CDR3 is CASSQLVQPQHF. The CDR3 DNA sequence: TGTGCCAGCAGCCAATTGGTACAGCCCCAGCATTTT.

This clone has just a few counts. Additional DNA sequences in this sample encode the identical CDR3. The chain recombines TRBV28 with TRBJ2-7; no clear D gene. This CDR3 comprises 12 residues. Trimming left V 4 bases short and J 2 bases short, with 6 bases between. CDR1 is MDHEN, CDR2 SYDVKM, per germline. The DNA for the CDR3 is TGTGCCAGCAGTTCCAGTACCTACGAGCAGTACTTC. Encoded protein: CASSSSTYEQYF.

This clone came up a few times. The chain has TRBV20-1 and TRBJ2-5, with D perhaps matching TRBD2 (5 bases). Looked up from germline, CDR1 is DFQATT and CDR2 is SNEGSKA (reference sequence). There are 11 residues in the CDR3. In DNA, the CDR3 is TGCAGCGCAGAGGGTTGGGAGACCCAGTACTTC. Protein sequence: CSAEGWETQYF.

This chain links TRBV7-2 with TRBJ2-5; TRBD1 might be the D (6 bases). Looked up from germline, CDR1 is SGHTA and CDR2 is FQGNSA. CDR3 length equals 14 residues. The germline V and J ends were trimmed by 5 bases and 4 bases, with 14 bases remaining between them. The CDR3 loop reads CASSPIFRGETQYF. The CDR3 DNA is TGTGCCAGCAGCCCTATTTTCAGGGGAGAGACCCAGTACTTC.

This clone appeared a few times. The V and J genes are TRBV9 and TRBJ2-5; D call uncertain. Germline values: CDR1 SGDLS, CDR2 YYNGEE. This CDR3 comprises 11 residues. Trimming shortened V by 4 bases and J by 9 bases, and 10 bases separated the two germline ends. The CDR3 DNA sequence: TGTGCCAGCAGCCTCAAAACGGCCCAGTACTTC. It specifies CASSLKTAQYF.

This clone was detected only a few times. V gene TRBV19 combines with J gene TRBJ2-2, with D maybe TRBD1 (6 bases). CDR1 and CDR2 (germline): LNHDA, SQIVND (reference sequence). The CDR3 length is 16 residues. The ends were cut back, 2 bases at V and 5 bases at J, with 15 bases in the middle. The CDR3 region has the DNA TGTGCCAGTAGTATACAACATACAGGGTTTACCGGGGAGCTGTTTTTT. It encodes CASSIQHTGFTGELFF.

The chain recombines TRBV2 with TRBJ2-2, with 9 bases aligning to TRBD2. Germline values: CDR1 SNHLY, CDR2 FYNNEI. The CDR3 loop spans 15 amino acids. The V gene end was trimmed by 6 bases and the J gene end by 1 base; junction bases not matched to a gene: 3. CDR3 sequence (DNA): TGTGCCAGCAGAGGGACTAGCCAGAACACCGGGGAGCTGTTTTTT. Amino acid sequence: CASRGTSQNTGELFF.

The chain recombines TRBV5-6 with TRBJ2-5, with a weak D call TRBD2 (5 bases). The CDR3 is 16 residues long. Deletions cut 0 bases from V and 4 bases from J, with 16 bases between. Germline loops: CDR1 SGHDT, CDR2 YYEEEE. CDR3 DNA: TGTGCCAGCAGCTTGGCCGGGCGGGCGGGCCCAGAGACCCAGTACTTC. Protein: CASSLAGRAGPETQYF.

The genes are TRBV10-2 and TRBJ1-5; 7 positions match TRBD1. This CDR3 is 15 amino acids long. After removal of 6 bases from V and 4 bases from J, the junction contained 9 bases not matched to a gene. Germline CDR1 and CDR2: WSHSY and SAAADI. In nucleotides, the CDR3 is TGCGCCAGCAGGGGCACAGGGGCTCCTAATCAGCCCCAGCATTTT. It yields the protein CASRGTGAPNQPQHF.

There are a few counts of this clone. In the same sample, other DNA sequences code for this CDR3. This rearrangement joins TRBV18 to TRBJ2-1; D gene ambiguous. This CDR3 has 14 amino acids. V dropped 3 bases and J dropped 5 bases, with 11 bases sitting between them. Germline V gene lookup returns CDR1 KGHSH and CDR2 LQKENI. DNA of the CDR3: TGTGCCAGCTCACCGCCCGGGTCTCACAATGAGCAGTTCTTC. As protein: CASSPPGSHNEQFF.

The chain has TRBV15 and TRBJ2-1; TRBD2 is a possible D gene (5 bases). Germline CDR1 is LNHNV and CDR2 is YYDKDF (reference sequence). V lost 0 bases to trimming and J lost 0 bases, with 9 bases between them. The CDR3 is 16 residues long. CDR3 in amino acids: CATSREGGRSYNEQFF. CDR3 nucleotide sequence: TGTGCCACCAGCAGAGAAGGAGGCCGCTCCTACAATGAGCAGTTCTTC.

The chain couples TRBV1 to TRBJ2-3; the DNA was not used to check the table's D call, TRBD2. TRBV1 is a pseudogene locus. The CDR3 is 17 amino acids. Here the CDR3 DNA reads TGCACCAGCAGCCAAGTTAAGGATGCGGGAGAACCAGATACGCAGTATTTT. It yields the protein CTSSQVKDAGEPDTQYF.